Listed below are T cell receptor beta chains from one sample, sequenced in a study of blood T cell repertoires in COVID-19. Here immunoSEQ multiplex PCR was the method, and the copy in TCRdb shows in-frame clones only, minus some. The sample holds some 100,000 clones, roughly four fifths seen once. The sequencing sample was made of peripheral blood. The receptors come from a man aged 45 to 65 with active or convalescent COVID-19. CDR3s include the opening cysteine and the closing phenylalanine or tryptophan. Each record gives: J gene, clone size, V gene, D gene, CDR3 protein, CDR3 DNA. D genes are given only for firm matches. Part of the rows lack a size; the others show once, few, many or a class for expanded clones.

>TRBJ1-2|-|TRBV6-6|TRBD1
CAANSGQGVYGYTF
TGTGCCGCCAACTCGGGACAGGGTGTCTATGGCTACACCTTC
>TRBJ2-1|few|TRBV19|-
CASSIPQGNYNEQFF
TGTGCCAGTAGTATACCACAGGGTAACTACAATGAGCAGTTCTTC
>TRBJ2-1|-|TRBV6-2/TRBV6-3|-
CASSRQPSYNEQFF
TGTGCCAGCAGTAGACAACCCTCCTACAATGAGCAGTTCTTC
>TRBJ1-1|-|TRBV2|-
CASSPGPTEAFF
TGTGCCAGCAGTCCGGGTCCCACTGAAGCTTTCTTT
>TRBJ2-3|-|TRBV5-1|-
CASSADLAGTDTQYF
TGCGCCAGCAGCGCGGATTTAGCGGGCACAGATACGCAGTATTTT
>TRBJ2-7|-|TRBV25-1|-
CASSEYAQGVGNEQYF
TGTGCCAGCAGTGAATATGCACAGGGTGTTGGAAACGAGCAGTACTTC
>TRBJ1-5|-|TRBV19|TRBD1
CASRTYTQGALNQPQHF
TGTGCCAGTAGGACCTATACGCAGGGGGCCCTCAATCAGCCCCAGCATTTT
>TRBJ2-3|-|TRBV9|TRBD2
CASSVESGGPLPDTQYF
TGTGCCAGCAGCGTAGAATCGGGGGGGCCACTGCCAGATACGCAGTATTTT
>TRBJ2-5|-|TRBV6-2/TRBV6-3|TRBD2
CASSYPIAGGPLQTQYF
TGTGCCAGCAGTTACCCCATAGCGGGGGGGCCTCTCCAGACCCAGTACTTC
>TRBJ1-5|-|TRBV6-1|-
CASTGGGNQPQHF
TGTGCCAGCACTGGGGGCGGCAATCAGCCCCAGCATTTT
>TRBJ2-2|-|TRBV6-2/TRBV6-3|-
CASSYLSVTGELFF
TGTGCCAGCAGTTATCTGTCGGTTACCGGGGAGCTGTTTTTT
>TRBJ1-2|-|TRBV10-3|-
CAIMGTGFDGYTF
TGTGCCATCATGGGAACAGGGTTCGATGGCTACACCTTC
>TRBJ2-2|-|TRBV28|TRBD2
CASSSSSGGAGGELFF
TGTGCCAGCAGTTCCTCTAGCGGGGGGGCCGGCGGGGAGCTGTTTTTT
>TRBJ2-7|few|TRBV5-1|-
CASSLSGYEQYF
TGCGCCAGCAGCTTGTCCGGGTACGAGCAGTACTTC
>TRBJ1-3|-|TRBV5-1|TRBD1
CASSYGQEAGNTIYF
TGCGCCAGCAGCTACGGACAGGAGGCGGGAAACACCATATATTTT
>TRBJ2-3|-|TRBV5-1|TRBD1
CASSFGQGADTQYF
TGCGCCAGCAGCTTCGGACAGGGGGCAGATACGCAGTATTTT